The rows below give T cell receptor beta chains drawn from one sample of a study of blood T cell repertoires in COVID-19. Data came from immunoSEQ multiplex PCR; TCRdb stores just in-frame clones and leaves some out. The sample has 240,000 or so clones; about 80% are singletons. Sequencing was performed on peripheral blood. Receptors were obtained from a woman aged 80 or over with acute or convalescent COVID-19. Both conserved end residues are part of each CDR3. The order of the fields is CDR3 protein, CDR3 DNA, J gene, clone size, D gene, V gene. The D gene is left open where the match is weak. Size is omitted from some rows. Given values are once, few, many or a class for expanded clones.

CASSRRDSSNEKLFF TGTGCCAGCTCTCGCCGGGACAGTAGTAATGAAAAACTGTTTTTT TRBJ1-4 - TRBD1 TRBV18
CASSRYGLAAYNEQFF TGTGCCAGCAGTAGATACGGACTAGCGGCCTACAATGAGCAGTTCTTC TRBJ2-1 - TRBD2 TRBV27
CASSPWTGKSNEQFF TGTGCCAGCAGCCCATGGACAGGGAAGAGCAATGAGCAGTTCTTC TRBJ2-1 once TRBD1 TRBV7-9
CASTDLTPGYGYTF TGTGCCAGCACCGACTTGACCCCGGGCTATGGCTACACCTTC TRBJ1-2 - - TRBV7-9
CASTDRVSNQPQHF TGTGCCAGCACCGACAGGGTGTCCAATCAGCCCCAGCATTTT TRBJ1-5 - TRBD1 TRBV2
CASSWQGAANTEAFF TGTGCCAGCAGCTGGCAGGGGGCGGCGAACACTGAAGCTTTCTTT TRBJ1-1 - TRBD1 TRBV7-3
CASSPGLAGVYEQYF TGTGCCAGCTCCCCGGGACTAGCGGGAGTATACGAGCAGTACTTC TRBJ2-7 - TRBD2 TRBV18
CASSYGQLTDTQYF TGTGCCAGCAGTTACGGGCAGCTCACAGATACGCAGTATTTT TRBJ2-3 - - TRBV6-6
CASSPGQLKNTEAFF TGCGCCAGCAGCCCGGGACAGCTAAAGAACACTGAAGCTTTCTTT TRBJ1-1 - TRBD1 TRBV5-1
CAWSVPSGRAGELFF TGTGCCTGGAGTGTACCTAGCGGGAGGGCCGGGGAGCTGTTTTTT TRBJ2-2 - TRBD2 TRBV30
CAISGTDNSPLHF TGTGCCATCAGTGGGACTGATAATTCACCCCTCCACTTT TRBJ1-6 - - TRBV10-3
CASSPAPQGLRSPLHF TGTGCCAGCAGCCCCGCCCCGCAGGGATTACGTTCACCCCTCCACTTT TRBJ1-6 - - TRBV7-6
CASSFDSPNTEAFF TGTGCCAGCAGCTTCGACAGCCCGAACACTGAAGCTTTCTTT TRBJ1-1 - - TRBV5-6
CASSRTGGSNTGELFF TGTGCCAGCAGCAGAACAGGGGGCTCTAACACCGGGGAGCTGTTTTTT TRBJ2-2 - TRBD1 TRBV5-4
CASSPWGSGIHEQYF TGTGCCAGCAGCCCCTGGGGTAGCGGGATACACGAGCAGTACTTC TRBJ2-7 - TRBD2 TRBV28
CASSLTSSDYNEQFF TGTGCCAGCAGCTTAACATCTAGCGACTACAATGAGCAGTTCTTC TRBJ2-1 - - TRBV7-3
CSVEARVVNTEAFF TGCAGCGTTGAGGCCAGGGTGGTGAACACTGAAGCTTTCTTT TRBJ1-1 - - TRBV29-1
CASSRDRNYGYTF TGTGCCAGCAGTCGGGACAGGAACTATGGCTACACCTTC TRBJ1-2 - TRBD1 TRBV27
CASSYGIYRGLYGYTF TGTGCCAGCAGTTACGGAATCTACCGTGGACTATATGGCTACACCTTC TRBJ1-2 - - TRBV6-5
CASSRDRGMNTEAFF TGTGCCAGCAGCCGGGACAGGGGGATGAACACTGAAGCTTTCTTT TRBJ1-1 - TRBD1 TRBV4-2
CASSGQGTISNEQFF TGTGCCAGCAGTGGACAGGGGACGATTAGTAATGAGCAGTTCTTC TRBJ2-1 - TRBD1 TRBV2
CASSPGGLAYGYTF TGTGCCAGCAGCCCCGGAGGTTTGGCGTATGGCTACACCTTC TRBJ1-2 once - TRBV6-2/TRBV6-3
CASSSTGKVQYF TGTGCCAGCAGTTCCACAGGGAAGGTCCAGTACTTC TRBJ2-7 - - TRBV6-2/TRBV6-3
CASSMPGHPFYGYTF TGTGCCAGTAGTATGCCGGGACACCCGTTCTATGGCTACACCTTC TRBJ1-2 - - TRBV19
CASSQLRSSSYNEQFF TGTGCCAGCAGCCAATTGCGTTCGAGCTCCTACAATGAGCAGTTCTTC TRBJ2-1 - - TRBV3-1/TRBV3-2
CASSLPDRPYEQYF TGTGCCAGCAGCTTACCGGACAGACCCTACGAGCAGTACTTC TRBJ2-7 - - TRBV11-2
CASSQVAGGAYNEQFF TGTGCCAGCAGCCAAGTAGCGGGAGGAGCGTACAATGAGCAGTTCTTC TRBJ2-1 - TRBD2 TRBV6-6
CASSVGTGDSPLHF TGTGCCAGCAGCGTAGGGACAGGGGATTCACCCCTCCACTTT TRBJ1-6 - TRBD1 TRBV9
CASSQDWVGHEQFF TGCGCCAGCAGCCAAGATTGGGTGGGGCATGAGCAGTTCTTC TRBJ2-1 - - TRBV4-1
CASSLGRGGTTGELFF TGTGCCAGCAGCTTAGGTCGGGGGGGGACCACCGGGGAGCTGTTTTTT TRBJ2-2 - TRBD2 TRBV5-4
CASSSQTLRVGYTF TGTGCCAGCAGCTCCCAGACGTTGAGGGTCGGCTACACCTTC TRBJ1-2 - - TRBV7-2
CASSQEIPPRNEKLFF TGTGCCAGCAGCCAAGAGATTCCGCCTAGGAATGAAAAACTGTTTTTT TRBJ1-4 - - TRBV4-2
CASSVTSGPTDTQYF TGTGCCAGCAGCGTGACTAGCGGGCCCACAGATACGCAGTATTTT TRBJ2-3 - TRBD2 TRBV9
CAISDRRGLNINEQFF TGTGCCATCAGTGATCGCAGGGGCCTAAACATCAATGAGCAGTTCTTC TRBJ2-1 few - TRBV10-3
CASRTTGTGASGNTIYF TGTGCCAGCAGAACTACCGGGACAGGGGCCTCTGGAAACACCATATATTTT TRBJ1-3 - TRBD1 TRBV5-6
CASSSQTAINQPQHF TGTGCCAGCAGCTCCCAGACAGCGATCAATCAGCCCCAGCATTTT TRBJ1-5 - - TRBV2
CASSLALARGNEQFF TGCGCCAGCAGCTTGGCCCTAGCGAGAGGCAATGAGCAGTTCTTC TRBJ2-1 - - TRBV5-1